Listed below are T cell receptor beta chains from one sample, sequenced in a study of blood T cell repertoires in COVID-19. TCRdb keeps only in-frame clones here, not all; method: immunoSEQ multiplex PCR. The sample includes tens of thousands of clones, around 90% of them seen just once. Input material: peripheral blood. The receptors come from a human donor with active COVID-19. The donor label of this sample is uncertain. Each CDR3 is given with its conserved first and last residue. Fields, in order: D gene, V gene, J gene, clone size, CDR3 length, CDR3 protein, CDR3 DNA. A D gene is named only where the DNA matches it firmly. Size is stated for part of the rows, as once, few or many counts, or as a class when the clone is expanded.

>TRBD1|TRBV6-1|TRBJ2-7|-|16
CASSAGKTGGNYEQYF
TGTGCCAGCAGTGCAGGGAAGACAGGGGGCAATTACGAGCAGTACTTC
>TRBD2|TRBV28|TRBJ2-1|-|16
CASIPGRRGGLSEQFF
TGTGCCAGCATCCCAGGCAGGCGGGGGGGCCTTTCTGAGCAGTTCTTC
>-|TRBV12-5|TRBJ2-7|-|13
CASGLDSGHEQYF
TGTGCTAGTGGTCTGGACAGTGGCCACGAGCAGTACTTC
>TRBD1|TRBV7-2|TRBJ1-4|-|16
CASSRDRGQNNEKLFF
TGTGCCAGCAGCCGGGACAGGGGGCAGAATAATGAAAAACTGTTTTTT
>TRBD1|TRBV6-6|TRBJ2-2|-|15
CASSYTQGATGELFF
TGTGCCAGCAGTTACACACAGGGGGCCACCGGGGAGCTGTTTTTT
>-|TRBV28|TRBJ1-2|-|12
CASSLQYYGYTF
TGTGCCAGCAGTTTACAGTACTATGGCTACACCTTC
>TRBD1|TRBV7-9|TRBJ1-4|-|15
CASSPANEGAEKLFF
TGTGCCAGCAGCCCGGCCAACGAGGGGGCTGAAAAACTGTTTTTT
>TRBD1|TRBV5-5|TRBJ2-3|-|17
CASSSGDRSAVKDTQYF
TGTGCCAGCAGCTCAGGGGACAGGTCCGCAGTCAAAGATACGCAGTATTTT
>TRBD2|TRBV5-4|TRBJ2-2|few|16
CASSLGLAGPTGELFF
TGTGCCAGCAGCTTGGGTCTAGCGGGCCCCACCGGGGAGCTGTTTTTT
>-|TRBV7-8|TRBJ2-6|-|19
CASSLWDPQGRSGANVLTF
TGTGCCAGCAGCTTATGGGACCCACAGGGTCGCTCTGGGGCCAACGTCCTGACTTTC
>-|TRBV5-1|TRBJ2-7|-|14
CASRLRLNADEQYF
TGCGCCAGCAGACTAAGACTAAACGCGGACGAGCAGTACTTC
>-|TRBV7-3|TRBJ1-1|-|13
CASSLNQETEAFF
TGTGCCAGCAGCTTAAATCAGGAAACTGAAGCTTTCTTT
>-|TRBV4-1|TRBJ1-2|-|13
CASSLPRDTRYTF
TGCGCCAGCAGCCTCCCCCGGGACACCCGCTACACCTTC
>TRBD1|TRBV5-1|TRBJ1-6|-|17
CASSPLGDRGNDSPLHF
TGCGCCAGCAGTCCCCTGGGGGACAGGGGTAATGATTCACCCCTCCACTTT
>TRBD2|TRBV5-1|TRBJ2-5|-|13
CASSSLTSGAQYF
TGCGCCAGCAGCTCCCTGACTAGCGGGGCCCAGTACTTC
>TRBD2|TRBV18|TRBJ2-7|-|16
CASRRGGGASYGEQYF
TGTGCCAGCCGCCGCGGCGGGGGGGCTTCGTATGGCGAGCAGTACTTC
>TRBD1|TRBV9|TRBJ1-2|-|17
CASSVADRGQVGYGYTF
TGTGCCAGCAGCGTAGCTGACAGGGGGCAGGTCGGCTATGGCTACACCTTC
>TRBD2|TRBV6-2/TRBV6-3|TRBJ2-7|-|15
CASSYGQRGGPEQYF
TGTGCCAGCAGTTACGGCCAGCGGGGGGGCCCCGAGCAGTACTTC
>-|TRBV9|TRBJ2-7|-|15
CASSVEADSYYEQYF
TGTGCCAGCAGCGTAGAAGCGGACAGTTATTACGAGCAGTACTTC
>TRBD1|TRBV12-3/TRBV12-4|TRBJ1-2|-|13
CASSWTGDYGYTF
TGTGCCAGCAGTTGGACAGGGGACTATGGCTACACCTTC
>TRBD2|TRBV18|TRBJ2-7|once|18
CASSPLATSKVGGYEQYF
TGTGCCAGCTCACCTCTCGCGACTAGCAAAGTGGGGGGCTACGAGCAGTACTTC
>-|TRBV11-2|TRBJ1-3|few|15
CASSSGFLSGNTIYF
TGTGCCAGCAGTTCGGGGTTCCTCTCTGGAAACACCATATATTTT
>TRBD1|TRBV5-1|TRBJ1-2|once|16
CASSQGQGSVSNGYTF
TGCGCCAGCAGCCAAGGACAGGGTTCGGTATCGAATGGCTACACCTTC
>-|TRBV4-1|TRBJ2-7|-|14
CASSPQGGSDEQYF
TGCGCCAGCAGCCCCCAGGGGGGTAGCGACGAGCAGTACTTC
>TRBD1|TRBV3-1/TRBV3-2|TRBJ1-2|-|13
CASSLRQGLGYTF
TGTGCCAGCAGCCTCCGACAGGGTTTAGGCTACACCTTC
>-|TRBV11-3|TRBJ2-5|-|13
CASSLGAGETQYF
TGTGCCAGCAGCTTAGGTGCCGGGGAGACCCAGTACTTC
>-|TRBV19|TRBJ2-7|-|15
CASTKPGTYSYEQYF
TGTGCCAGTACCAAACCCGGGACATATTCCTACGAGCAGTACTTC
>-|TRBV24-1|TRBJ1-3|-|15
CATSEAGVSGNTIYF
TGTGCCACCAGTGAAGCGGGGGTCTCTGGAAACACCATATATTTT
>-|TRBV6-1|TRBJ1-5|-|16
CASSEVRQDSNQPQHF
TGTGCCAGCAGTGAAGTTCGGCAGGATAGCAATCAGCCCCAGCATTTT
>-|TRBV6-2/TRBV6-3|TRBJ1-1|-|17
CASSYSMQGWIDTEAFF
TGTGCCAGCAGTTACTCAATGCAGGGGTGGATCGACACTGAAGCTTTCTTT
>-|TRBV20-1|TRBJ1-3|-|11
CRAGIGNTIYF
TGCAGAGCGGGCATAGGAAACACCATATATTTT
>-|TRBV11-2|TRBJ1-1|-|14
CASSLNNRDTEAFF
TGTGCCAGCAGCTTAAATAACAGGGACACTGAAGCTTTCTTT
>TRBD1|TRBV6-2/TRBV6-3|TRBJ2-4|-|15
CASSRAGTGENIQYF
TGTGCCAGCAGTCGGGCCGGGACAGGCGAAAACATTCAGTACTTC
>-|TRBV5-6|TRBJ2-5|-|13
CASSLRTRETQYF
TGTGCCAGCAGCTTAAGGACAAGAGAGACCCAGTACTTC
>TRBD1|TRBV14|TRBJ2-7|-|11
CASSQRDSLYF
TGTGCCAGCAGCCAGAGGGACAGTTTGTACTTC
>TRBD2|TRBV24-1|TRBJ2-1|-|14
CATSEGGSYNEQFF
TGTGCCACCAGTGAGGGGGGGTCCTACAATGAGCAGTTCTTC
>-|TRBV7-6|TRBJ1-3|once|15
CASSLSRETGNTIYF
TGTGCCAGCAGCTTATCCCGAGAAACTGGAAACACCATATATTTT
>TRBD2|TRBV27|TRBJ2-3|-|16
CASSSTRTSGVDTQYF
TGTGCCAGCAGTTCCACCCGGACTAGCGGGGTAGATACGCAGTATTTT
>-|TRBV4-3|TRBJ2-7|once|14
CASSQAGNVYEQYF
TGCGCCAGCAGCCAAGCAGGTAATGTCTACGAGCAGTACTTC
>-|TRBV3-1/TRBV3-2|TRBJ1-6|-|16
CASSQGQSQNNSPLHF
TGTGCCAGCAGCCAAGGGCAGTCCCAGAATAATTCACCCCTCCACTTT
>TRBD1|TRBV7-2|TRBJ1-5|once|14
CASSSPQGGQPQHF
TGTGCCAGCAGCTCCCCCCAGGGGGGCCAGCCCCAGCATTTT
>-|TRBV7-2|TRBJ2-1|-|15
CASSLSGANGYEQFF
TGTGCCAGCAGCTTGTCTGGGGCGAACGGCTATGAGCAGTTCTTC
>TRBD1|TRBV29-1|TRBJ1-1|-|15
CSATTRGTGRSEAFF
TGCAGCGCGACTACGAGAGGGACAGGGCGAAGTGAAGCTTTCTTT
>-|TRBV7-3|TRBJ2-1|-|16
CASSDFGGGLLGEQFF
TGTGCCAGCAGCGATTTCGGTGGGGGCCTTTTGGGAGAGCAGTTCTTC
>TRBD1|TRBV5-1|TRBJ1-1|once|14
CASSKGQGNTEAFF
TGCGCCAGCAGCAAGGGACAGGGGAACACTGAAGCTTTCTTT
>TRBD1|TRBV7-6|TRBJ1-1|-|15
CASSLGTGWGTEAFF
TGTGCCAGCAGCCTCGGGACAGGGTGGGGAACTGAAGCTTTCTTT
>TRBD1|TRBV7-9|TRBJ2-5|-|18
CASSLSQGAIPSQETQYF
TGTGCCAGCAGCTTAAGTCAGGGGGCGATCCCGAGCCAAGAGACCCAGTACTTC
>-|TRBV9|TRBJ1-1|once|13
CASSVAQNTEAFF
TGTGCCAGCAGCGTAGCACAGAACACTGAAGCTTTCTTT
>-|TRBV29-1|TRBJ1-1|few|13
CSVEGPGGTEAFF
TGCAGCGTTGAAGGACCCGGCGGAACTGAAGCTTTCTTT
>TRBD1|TRBV2|TRBJ2-7|-|16
CASSGSFGTVTYEQYF
TGTGCCAGCAGTGGAAGTTTTGGGACAGTAACCTACGAGCAGTACTTC
>TRBD2|TRBV3-1/TRBV3-2|TRBJ2-5|-|17
CASSQYPARGGKETQYF
TGTGCCAGCAGCCAGTACCCCGCCCGCGGGGGAAAAGAGACCCAGTACTTC
>TRBD1|TRBV2|TRBJ1-6|-|14
CASRDRGYNSPLHF
TGTGCCAGCAGGGACAGGGGGTATAATTCACCCCTCCACTTT
>-|TRBV5-4|TRBJ2-3|-|15
CASSPMGRRTDTQYF
TGTGCCAGCAGCCCGATGGGGCGGCGCACAGATACGCAGTATTTT
>TRBD1|TRBV7-3|TRBJ2-7|-|14
CASSPGTGRLEQYF
TGTGCCAGCAGCCCCGGGACAGGGCGGCTCGAGCAGTACTTC
>-|TRBV24-1|TRBJ2-1|-|15
CATSDLKGSYNEQFF
TGTGCCACCAGTGATTTGAAGGGGTCCTACAATGAGCAGTTCTTC